Given below is one TCR beta chain in context. No antigen is known for it. Sequenced by immunoSEQ multiplex PCR; TCRdb stores in-frame clones only, minus some. In the table there are tens of thousands of clones, around 86% of which are singletons. This specimen comes from a study of OX40 agonist ivuxolimab in advanced cancers. Study information: Patients were given ivuxolimab, an antibody that agonizes OX40 (CD134). Hepatocellular carcinoma, melanoma, renal cell or head and neck cancer was diagnosed in the dose-escalation patients.

Per the germline V gene, CDR1 is SGDLS and CDR2 is YYNGEE. This CDR3 contains 15 residues. Unmatched junction bases numbered 7, after V lost 0 bases and J lost 6 bases. Notes on the study in general: Relative to CD4+, CD8+ T cells held more expanded clones on average. Dose levels from 0.1 to 3.0 mg/kg saw CD4+ and CD8+ blood T cells expand clonally by week 6.

The material was CD4+ or CD8+ T cells sorted from blood, obtained in a trial of the OX40 agonist ivuxolimab. V gene TRBV9 combines with J gene TRBJ2-3; 7 bases agree with TRBD2. The source is an adult with an advanced solid tumor such as melanoma, head and neck, liver or kidney cancer. The CDR3 nucleotides read TGTGCCAGCAGCGTAGTCACGGGGGGTCGTGATACGCAGTATTTT. Translating gives CASSVVTGGRDTQYF.